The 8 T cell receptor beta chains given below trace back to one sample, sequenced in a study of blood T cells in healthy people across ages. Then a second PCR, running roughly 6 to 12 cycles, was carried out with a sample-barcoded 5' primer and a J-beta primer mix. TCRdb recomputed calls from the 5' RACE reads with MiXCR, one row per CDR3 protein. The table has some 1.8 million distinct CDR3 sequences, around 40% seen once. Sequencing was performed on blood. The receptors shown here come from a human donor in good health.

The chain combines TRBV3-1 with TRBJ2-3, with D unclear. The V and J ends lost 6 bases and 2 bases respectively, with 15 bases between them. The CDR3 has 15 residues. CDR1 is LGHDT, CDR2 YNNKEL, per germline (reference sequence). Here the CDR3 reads CASSPSGYSTDTQYF. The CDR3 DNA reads TGTGCCAGCAGTCCCTCAGGTTACTCCACAGATACGCAGTATTTT.

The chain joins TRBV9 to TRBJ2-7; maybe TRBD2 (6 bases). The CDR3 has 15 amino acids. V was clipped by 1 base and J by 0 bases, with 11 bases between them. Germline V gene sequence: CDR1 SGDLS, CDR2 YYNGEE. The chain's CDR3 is CASSVTGGTSYEQYF. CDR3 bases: TGTGCCAGCAGCGTAACTGGAGGGACCTCCTACGAGCAGTACTTC.

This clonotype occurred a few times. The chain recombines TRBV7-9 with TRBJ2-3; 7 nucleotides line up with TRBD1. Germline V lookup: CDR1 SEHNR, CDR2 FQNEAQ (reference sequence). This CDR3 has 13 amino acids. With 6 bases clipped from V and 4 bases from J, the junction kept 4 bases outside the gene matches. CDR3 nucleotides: TGTGCCAGCAGATTTCAGGGGGCAGATACGCAGTATTTT. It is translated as CASRFQGADTQYF. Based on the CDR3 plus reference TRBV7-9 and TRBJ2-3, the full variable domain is DTGVSQNPRHKITKRGQNVTFRCDPISEHNRLYWYRQTLGQGPEFLTYFQNEAQLEKSRLLSDRFSAERPKGSFSTLEIQRTEQGDSAMYLCASRFQGADTQYFGPGTRLTVL.

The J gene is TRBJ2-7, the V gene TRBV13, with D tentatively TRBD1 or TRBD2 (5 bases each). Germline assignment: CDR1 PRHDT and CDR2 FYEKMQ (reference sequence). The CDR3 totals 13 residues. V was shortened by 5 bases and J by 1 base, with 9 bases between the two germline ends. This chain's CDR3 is CASSGWGSYEQYF. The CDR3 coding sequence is TGTGCCAGCAGCGGGTGGGGGTCCTACGAGCAGTACTTC.

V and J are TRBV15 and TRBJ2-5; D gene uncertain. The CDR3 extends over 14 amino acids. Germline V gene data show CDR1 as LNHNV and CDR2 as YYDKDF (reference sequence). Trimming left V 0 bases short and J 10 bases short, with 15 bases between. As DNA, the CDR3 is TGTGCCACCAGCAGAGATCCCGACGGAAGGGACCAGTACTTC. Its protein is CATSRDPDGRDQYF.

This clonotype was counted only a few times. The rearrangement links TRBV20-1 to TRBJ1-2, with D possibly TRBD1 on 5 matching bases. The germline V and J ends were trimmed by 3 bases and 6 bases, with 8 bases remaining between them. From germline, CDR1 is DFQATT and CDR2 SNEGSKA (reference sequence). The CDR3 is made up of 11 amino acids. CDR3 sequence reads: CSASIGDGYTF. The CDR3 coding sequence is TGCAGTGCTAGCATAGGGGATGGCTACACCTTC.

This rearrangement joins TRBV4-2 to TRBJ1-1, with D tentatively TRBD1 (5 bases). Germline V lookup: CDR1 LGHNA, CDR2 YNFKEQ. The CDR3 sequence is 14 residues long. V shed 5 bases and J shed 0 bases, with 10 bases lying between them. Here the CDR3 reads CASSSQVMNTEAFF. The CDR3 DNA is TGTGCCAGCAGCTCACAGGTAATGAACACTGAAGCTTTCTTT.

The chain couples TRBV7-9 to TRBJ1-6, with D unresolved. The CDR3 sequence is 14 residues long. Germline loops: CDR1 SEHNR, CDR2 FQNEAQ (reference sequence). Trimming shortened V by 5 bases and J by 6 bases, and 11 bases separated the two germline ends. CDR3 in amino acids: CASSPSESNSPLHF. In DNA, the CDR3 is TGTGCCAGCAGCCCCTCTGAGTCTAATTCACCCCTCCACTTT.